The present T cell receptor (beta chain) was sequenced within a study of cytomegalovirus exposure and HLA in healthy donors. Study observations and caveats: Presence/absence comparisons presumed near-even sequencing depth among donors.

The PCR contained 60 Vbeta and 13 Jbeta primers. Assay: immunoSEQ multiplex PCR; the TCRdb copy retains only in-frame clones and omits some. The top ten clones hold roughly 8% of a sample with about 98,000 clones, roughly 82% of them seen once. Concerning this clone itself: Its antigen is undetermined.

Germline V gene lookup returns CDR1 LNHDA and CDR2 SQIVND (reference sequence). The CDR3 totals 14 residues. Trimming took 5 bases from V and 9 from J; bases not matched to a gene: 11. The material sequenced was PBMCs. The receptor was derived from a human donor in good health. The chain couples TRBV19 to TRBJ2-5; 8 bases are a match to TRBD2. The CDR3 DNA is TGTGCCAGTAGTGAGGGACTAGATTTCAGCTCCCAGTACTTC. It is translated as CASSEGLDFSSQYF.